This TCR beta chain was documented in a study of cytomegalovirus exposure and HLA in healthy donors. Study context: Among the approximately 400 donors who were genotyped, 81% fell in the genetic ancestry cluster that is associated with self-reported Caucasian donors. Findings of the study overall: CMV serostatus alone was available as immune exposure information. Indistinguishable V segments, including TRBV6-2 and TRBV6-3, were excluded.

For this clone: Its antigen is not known.

The CDR3 contains 13 residues. Germline V gene sequence: CDR1 SGHRS, CDR2 YFSETQ. With 1 base removed from V and 5 bases from J, the gap between germline ends came to 7 bases. Primers for the PCR totalled 60 Vbeta and 13 Jbeta. The table came from immunoSEQ multiplex PCR; TCRdb's copy has only in-frame clones and leaves some out. The data show more than 95,000 clones, 50% to 80% seen once. At the time of sampling, donors were nominally healthy, though unrecorded immune exposures were likely. The chain links TRBV5-1 to TRBJ2-1, with D possibly being TRBD2 (6 bases). The sequence derives from a man aged 60 to 75 in good health and CMV-seronegative. The sequenced material came from PBMCs. The CDR3 region is CASSLSGHNEQFF. The DNA for the CDR3 is TGCGCCAGCAGCTTGAGCGGGCACAATGAGCAGTTCTTC.